This T cell receptor beta chain came from a study of blood T cell repertoires in COVID-19. Study context: From T cells, B-cell-depleted T cells, or PBMCs came the material, which was cDNA or gDNA.

Assay used: immunoSEQ multiplex PCR; TCRdb lists only in-frame clones, some missing. The sample lists 130,000 to 150,000 clones; around 81% were seen once. The junction had 8 bases not matched to a gene; V was cut back by 7 bases and J by 1 base. The CDR3 length is 15 residues. Germline loops: CDR1 LNHDA, CDR2 SQIVND (reference sequence). Sequencing used peripheral blood. This TCR was recovered from a human donor in a cohort sampled during active COVID-19. V and J are TRBV19 and TRBJ2-3, with 7 nucleotides matching TRBD1. The CDR3 nucleotides are TGTGCCAGTACGACAGGGATCCTTCGCACAGATACGCAGTATTTT. It translates to CASTTGILRTDTQYF.